The rows below give T cell receptor beta chains drawn from one sample of a study of cytomegalovirus exposure and HLA in healthy donors. Produced via immunoSEQ multiplex PCR; TCRdb's table is partial and in-frame only. This sample has roughly 140,000 clones, with over 60% found just once. Sequenced sample: PBMCs. These receptors came from a man aged 40-55 years in good health and CMV-seronegative. Both conserved end residues are part of each CDR3. A D gene is named only where the DNA matches it firmly. Not every row has a clone size; where given, it reads once, few, many or a size class.

>TRBJ1-5|NA|TRBV10-3|NA|15
TGTGCCATCAGGTCGGGGGGAGGAGAGGATCAGCCCCAGCATTTT
CAIRSGGGEDQPQHF
>TRBJ2-7|TRBD1|TRBV28|once|15
TGTGCCAGCAGTTTATGGGGACAGGACCCGGGACGGCAGTACTTC
CASSLWGQDPGRQYF
>TRBJ2-1|NA|TRBV5-6|NA|14
TGTGCCAGCAGCCTAAGAGGGACTTGGAATGAGCAGTTCTTC
CASSLRGTWNEQFF
>TRBJ1-2|NA|TRBV28|NA|15
TGTGCCAGCAGTTTATCCCCGGGGGGGGTTTATGGCTACACCTTC
CASSLSPGGVYGYTF
>TRBJ1-5|NA|TRBV7-9|few|13
TGTGCCAGCAGCTTTCAACGGGATCAGCCCCAGCATTTT
CASSFQRDQPQHF
>TRBJ2-7|NA|TRBV5-1|NA|17
TGCGCCAGCAGCTTGGAGTTGTGGGCACAGCCGCGCTACGAGCAGTACTTC
CASSLELWAQPRYEQYF
>TRBJ1-2|NA|TRBV28|NA|13
TGTGCCAGCAGTTTTATAGCGTTCTATGGCTACACCTTC
CASSFIAFYGYTF
>TRBJ2-3|NA|TRBV6-4|NA|15
TGTGCCAGCAGTGAAGGCGGGCAGAGCACAGATACGCAGTATTTT
CASSEGGQSTDTQYF
>TRBJ1-4|NA|TRBV6-1|NA|13
TGTGCCAGCAGTGAAGGACGAGGTAACCATATTTTTTTT
CASSEGRGNHIFF
>TRBJ2-2|NA|TRBV29-1|NA|14
TGCAGCGTTCTGGTATGGGGAGTCACCGGGGAGCTGTTTTTT
CSVLVWGVTGELFF
>TRBJ1-3|NA|TRBV11-3|NA|13
TGTGCCAGCAGCTTCTTCTACGGAAACACCATATATTTT
CASSFFYGNTIYF
>TRBJ1-4|NA|TRBV4-1|NA|13
TGCGCCAGCAGCCTCCTTCCTAATGAAAAACTGTTTTTT
CASSLLPNEKLFF
>TRBJ1-1|TRBD1|TRBV5-1|NA|14
TGCGCCAGCAGAACGGACAGGGCCTCCACTGAAGCTTTCTTT
CASRTDRASTEAFF
>TRBJ2-3|NA|TRBV11-2|once|13
TGTGCCAGCAGCTTTCGTCCGGCAGATACGCAGTATTTT
CASSFRPADTQYF
>TRBJ1-2|NA|TRBV9|few|13
TGTGCCAGCAGCGTGAGGGTCTGGGGTGGCTACACCTTC
CASSVRVWGGYTF
>TRBJ2-1|NA|TRBV6-5|NA|13
TGTGCCAGCAGTTACTCTTTTCGGAATGAGCAGTTCTTC
CASSYSFRNEQFF
>TRBJ1-4|NA|TRBV21-1|NA|14
TGTGCCAGCACTGCCGGGACAGGGAGGGAAAAACTGTTTTTT
CASTAGTGREKLFF
>TRBJ2-3|TRBD1|TRBV19|NA|17
TGTGCCAGTAGTCTCGGACAGGGGGCTTCTAGCACAGATACGCAGTATTTT
CASSLGQGASSTDTQYF
>TRBJ2-3|TRBD2|TRBV5-1|NA|18
TGCGCCAGCAGCCGTACCGGGACTAGCGGACCCAGCACAGATACGCAGTATTTT
CASSRTGTSGPSTDTQYF
>TRBJ2-3|NA|TRBV7-9|NA|16
TGTGCCAGCAGCTTAGCATGGGACACCAGCACAGATACGCAGTATTTT
CASSLAWDTSTDTQYF
>TRBJ1-1|NA|TRBV6-6|NA|11
TGTGCCAGCAGTTACGACCGGGGGGCTTTCTTT
CASSYDRGAFF
>TRBJ1-2|NA|TRBV28|NA|14
TGTGCCAGCAAACTGGACAGTCTTAACTATGGCTACACCTTC
CASKLDSLNYGYTF
>TRBJ2-5|NA|TRBV28|NA|15
TGTGCCAGCAGAACGACGGGGATTTACCAAGAGACCCAGTACTTC
CASRTTGIYQETQYF
>TRBJ2-7|TRBD2|TRBV9|NA|14
TGTGCCAGCAGCGTAGGGGCTAGCGGCTACGAGCAGTACTTC
CASSVGASGYEQYF
>TRBJ1-2|NA|TRBV4-1|NA|13
TGCGCCAGCAGCCAAGATTGGCCGTTTGGCTACACCTTC
CASSQDWPFGYTF
>TRBJ2-3|NA|TRBV2|NA|13
TGTGCCAGCAGGTATACCCGGGTGGATACGCAGTATTTT
CASRYTRVDTQYF
>TRBJ2-7|NA|TRBV6-5|NA|11
TGTGCCAGCGTTGGGGGGGCGGAGCAGTACTTC
CASVGGAEQYF
>TRBJ2-7|TRBD2|TRBV7-6|NA|14
TGTGCCAGCAGCATGGGACTAGCGGGAAGAGAGCAGTACTTC
CASSMGLAGREQYF
>TRBJ1-1|NA|TRBV4-3|NA|16
TGCGCCAGCAGCCAGGGGATTTCGTGGGGGGACACTGAAGCTTTCTTT
CASSQGISWGDTEAFF
>TRBJ1-3|NA|TRBV19|few|14
TGTGCCAGTAGCCTACCAAACCAAGAAACCACCATATATTTT
CASSLPNQETTIYF
>TRBJ2-3|NA|TRBV6-1|NA|15
TGTGCCATACAAACGGACTTCCAAGCGATAGATACGCAGTATTTT
CAIQTDFQAIDTQYF
>TRBJ2-7|NA|TRBV2|NA|15
TGTGCCAGCAGTGTGGGGTTCGCTAGCCCGTACGAGCAGTACTTC
CASSVGFASPYEQYF
>TRBJ1-5|NA|TRBV29-1|NA|14
TGCAGCGTTGGGGGGGACTATAGCAATCAGCCCCAGCATTTT
CSVGGDYSNQPQHF
>TRBJ1-1|NA|TRBV4-3|few|14
TGCGCCAGCAGCCACGGAGGAGGTCCCACTGAAGCTTTCTTT
CASSHGGGPTEAFF
>TRBJ1-1|NA|TRBV6-6|NA|14
TGTGCCAGCAGCCACACTGAGGTACACACTGAAGCTTTCTTT
CASSHTEVHTEAFF
>TRBJ2-7|NA|TRBV29-1|NA|14
TGCAGCGTTGTTCCCGATCAGGGTTGGCGCGAGCAGTACTTC
CSVVPDQGWREQYF
>TRBJ2-5|NA|TRBV21-1|once|16
TGTGCCAGCAGCAAAGCGGAGGGGGGGCCGGGAGAGACCCAGTACTTC
CASSKAEGGPGETQYF
>TRBJ2-7|TRBD1|TRBV6-5|NA|14
TGTGCCACCAGGGACAGCTTTGGGGCCTACGAGCAGTACTTC
CATRDSFGAYEQYF
>TRBJ2-3|TRBD2|TRBV5-1|NA|15
TGCGCCAGCAGCTTGGCCAACGGGGGGGAAGATACGCAGTATTTT
CASSLANGGEDTQYF
>TRBJ2-3|NA|TRBV5-1|NA|14
TGCGCCAGCAGACCCTACTCTGACACAGATACGCAGTATTTT
CASRPYSDTDTQYF
>TRBJ1-2|NA|TRBV5-1|NA|15
TGCGCCAGCAACCCTGGCGGGGGTCCTCCGGGTGGCTACACCTTC
CASNPGGGPPGGYTF
>TRBJ2-5|TRBD1|TRBV5-1|NA|14
TGCGCCAGCTCCAAGGGACAGTTCCAAGAGACCCAGTACTTC
CASSKGQFQETQYF
>TRBJ2-1|TRBD2|TRBV7-9|NA|17
TGTGCCAGTGGGACTACTAGCGGGAGGGGGCCCTACAATGAGCAGTTCTTC
CASGTTSGRGPYNEQFF
>TRBJ1-1|TRBD1|TRBV6-6|NA|14
TGTGCCAGCATTGACTGGGGACAGGGCGATGAAGCTTTCTTT
CASIDWGQGDEAFF
>TRBJ1-2|NA|TRBV30|few|12
TGTGCCTGGAGTAGGGACATCAGTGGCTACACCTTC
CAWSRDISGYTF
>TRBJ1-1|NA|TRBV10-1|few|13
TGCGCCAGCAGTGAGGGGAGGAGGACTGAAGCTTTCTTT
CASSEGRRTEAFF
>TRBJ2-2|TRBD1|TRBV27|NA|15
TGTGCCAGCAGCCACCGAGGGCAGGGGGTCCAAGCGCTGTTTTTT
CASSHRGQGVQALFF
>TRBJ2-7|NA|TRBV28|NA|14
TGTGCCAGCGCCCGAAACAGGGTGGCCTACGAGCAGTACTTC
CASARNRVAYEQYF
>TRBJ1-1|NA|TRBV19|NA|14
TGTGCCAGTAGTATAAGGAGGGACGGGGCTGAAGCTTTCTTT
CASSIRRDGAEAFF
>TRBJ2-3|TRBD2|TRBV6-1|NA|18
TGTGCCAGCAGTGAATACAAATGGAGGCGGGGGGGCACAGATACGCAGTATTTT
CASSEYKWRRGGTDTQYF
>TRBJ2-7|TRBD1|TRBV18|NA|15
TGTGCCAGCTCACTTGGACAGGGGACGTTCTACGAGCAGTACTTC
CASSLGQGTFYEQYF